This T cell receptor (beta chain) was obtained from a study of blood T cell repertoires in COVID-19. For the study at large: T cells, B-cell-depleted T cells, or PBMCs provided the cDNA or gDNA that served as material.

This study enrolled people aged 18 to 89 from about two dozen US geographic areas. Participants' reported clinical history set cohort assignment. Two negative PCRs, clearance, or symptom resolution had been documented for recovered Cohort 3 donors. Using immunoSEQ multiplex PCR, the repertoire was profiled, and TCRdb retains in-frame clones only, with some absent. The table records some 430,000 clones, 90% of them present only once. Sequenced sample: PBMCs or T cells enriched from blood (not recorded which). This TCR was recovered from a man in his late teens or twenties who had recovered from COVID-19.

This CDR3 reads CASSFGDRPIYGYTF. The CDR3 nucleotides read TGTGCCAGCAGCTTTGGGGACAGGCCTATCTATGGCTACACCTTC. This chain joins TRBV13 and TRBJ1-2, with 8 nucleotides matching TRBD1. The CDR3 has 15 amino acids. Germline V gene data show CDR1 as PRHDT and CDR2 as FYEKMQ (reference sequence). The ends lost 3 bases at V and 4 bases at J; junction bases unmatched: 7.